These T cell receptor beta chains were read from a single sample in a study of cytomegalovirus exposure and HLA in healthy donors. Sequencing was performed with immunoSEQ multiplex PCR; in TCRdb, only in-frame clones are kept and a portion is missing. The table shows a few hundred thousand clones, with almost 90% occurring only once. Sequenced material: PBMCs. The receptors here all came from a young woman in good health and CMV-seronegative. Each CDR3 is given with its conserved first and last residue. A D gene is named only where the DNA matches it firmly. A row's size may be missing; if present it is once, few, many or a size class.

cdr3_nt: TGTGCCATCAGTGATACCGCCGGGTTTTCGGATGAAGCTTTCTTT
cdr3_aa: CAISDTAGFSDEAFF
d_call: NA
j_call: TRBJ1-1
v_call: TRBV10-3
clone_size: NA

cdr3_nt: TGTGCCAGCAGCTTGGACAGGGTCTACGAGCAGTACTTC
cdr3_aa: CASSLDRVYEQYF
d_call: TRBD1
j_call: TRBJ2-7
v_call: TRBV11-1
clone_size: few

cdr3_nt: TGCGCCAGCACACCCGAGCGACAGCTAAATCAGCCCCAGCATTTT
cdr3_aa: CASTPERQLNQPQHF
d_call: NA
j_call: TRBJ1-5
v_call: TRBV4-3
clone_size: NA

cdr3_nt: TGTGCCAGCACCTTGCGGGGGAGAACTGAAGCTTTCTTT
cdr3_aa: CASTLRGRTEAFF
d_call: NA
j_call: TRBJ1-1
v_call: TRBV7-8
clone_size: NA

cdr3_nt: TGCGCCAGCAGTCTCCGGGACAGCCGCACAGATACGCAGTATTTT
cdr3_aa: CASSLRDSRTDTQYF
d_call: TRBD1
j_call: TRBJ2-3
v_call: TRBV10-1
clone_size: NA

cdr3_nt: TGCGCCAGCAGCTTGGATTCACCCGTGGCCGACTACAGTAACTATGGCTACACCTTC
cdr3_aa: CASSLDSPVADYSNYGYTF
d_call: NA
j_call: TRBJ1-2
v_call: TRBV5-1
clone_size: NA

cdr3_nt: TGTGCCAGCAGAGGAGCGGGGGTCACAGATACGCAGTATTTT
cdr3_aa: CASRGAGVTDTQYF
d_call: TRBD2
j_call: TRBJ2-3
v_call: TRBV4-2
clone_size: NA

cdr3_nt: TGTGCCAGCAGCGTCCACACAGACACTGAAGCTTTCTTT
cdr3_aa: CASSVHTDTEAFF
d_call: NA
j_call: TRBJ1-1
v_call: TRBV9
clone_size: NA

cdr3_nt: TGTGCCAGCTCACCTGACCCGGACAGGGCGAATGAAAAACTGTTTTTT
cdr3_aa: CASSPDPDRANEKLFF
d_call: TRBD1
j_call: TRBJ1-4
v_call: TRBV18
clone_size: NA

cdr3_nt: TGTGCCAGCAGCTACGGGACAGCGGATGAAAAACTGTTTTTT
cdr3_aa: CASSYGTADEKLFF
d_call: TRBD1
j_call: TRBJ1-4
v_call: TRBV7-8
clone_size: NA

cdr3_nt: TGCGCCAGCAGTCACACCGTGGTGGGCGGGGGTGGAACTGAAGCTTTCTTT
cdr3_aa: CASSHTVVGGGGTEAFF
d_call: NA
j_call: TRBJ1-1
v_call: TRBV23-1
clone_size: NA

cdr3_nt: TGTGCCATCGGTGTACAGGGAAACTATGGCTACACCTTC
cdr3_aa: CAIGVQGNYGYTF
d_call: NA
j_call: TRBJ1-2
v_call: TRBV10-3
clone_size: NA

cdr3_nt: TGTGCCAGCAGCAAACCCAATAGCAATCAGCCCCAGCATTTT
cdr3_aa: CASSKPNSNQPQHF
d_call: NA
j_call: TRBJ1-5
v_call: TRBV21-1
clone_size: NA

cdr3_nt: TGTGCCAGCAGCTCGGGACCGGGGGACTACGAGCAGTACTTC
cdr3_aa: CASSSGPGDYEQYF
d_call: NA
j_call: TRBJ2-7
v_call: TRBV5-5
clone_size: NA

cdr3_nt: TGCGCCAGCAGCCAGCCGACAGGGACCCATGAAGCTTTCTTT
cdr3_aa: CASSQPTGTHEAFF
d_call: TRBD1
j_call: TRBJ1-1
v_call: TRBV4-1
clone_size: few

cdr3_nt: TGTGCCAGCAGCTTAGATTTATCGGGGGGCGAGAACACCGGGGAGCTGTTTTTT
cdr3_aa: CASSLDLSGGENTGELFF
d_call: NA
j_call: TRBJ2-2
v_call: TRBV7-6
clone_size: NA

cdr3_nt: TGTGCCAGCAGCTTAGACAGACGAAGCTATGGCTACACCTTC
cdr3_aa: CASSLDRRSYGYTF
d_call: NA
j_call: TRBJ1-2
v_call: TRBV7-2
clone_size: NA

cdr3_nt: TGTGCCTGGAGCCCAGGGGCAGCGAGCACTGAAGCTTTCTTT
cdr3_aa: CAWSPGAASTEAFF
d_call: NA
j_call: TRBJ1-1
v_call: TRBV30
clone_size: NA

cdr3_nt: TGTGCCAGCAGCTTAGAGGGTGTGGAGGCCGACTCTGGAAACACCATATATTTT
cdr3_aa: CASSLEGVEADSGNTIYF
d_call: NA
j_call: TRBJ1-3
v_call: TRBV7-9
clone_size: NA

cdr3_nt: TGTGCCAGCAGTTCCTCGGGGGTCACGGCCTACAATGAGCAGTTCTTC
cdr3_aa: CASSSSGVTAYNEQFF
d_call: NA
j_call: TRBJ2-1
v_call: TRBV11-1
clone_size: NA

cdr3_nt: TGCGCCAGCAGCTTGGGTAGCCCCGATTACAACTATGGCTACACCTTC
cdr3_aa: CASSLGSPDYNYGYTF
d_call: NA
j_call: TRBJ1-2
v_call: TRBV5-1
clone_size: few

cdr3_nt: TGTGCCAGCAGCGCAGGGACTAGCGGAGATACGCAGTATTTT
cdr3_aa: CASSAGTSGDTQYF
d_call: TRBD2
j_call: TRBJ2-3
v_call: TRBV7-9
clone_size: once

cdr3_nt: TGCGCCAGCAGCATTGAGGGGGCAATCTCTGGAAACACCATATATTTT
cdr3_aa: CASSIEGAISGNTIYF
d_call: TRBD1
j_call: TRBJ1-3
v_call: TRBV5-1
clone_size: NA

cdr3_nt: TGTGCCAGTGGGACTAGCGGGGGGGCCTCGAATGAGCAGTTCTTC
cdr3_aa: CASGTSGGASNEQFF
d_call: TRBD2
j_call: TRBJ2-1
v_call: TRBV27
clone_size: NA

cdr3_nt: TGTGCCAGTAAAGAGTGGGGCGGAGGGGAATCTAACTATGGCTACACCTTC
cdr3_aa: CASKEWGGGESNYGYTF
d_call: NA
j_call: TRBJ1-2
v_call: TRBV28
clone_size: NA

cdr3_nt: TGTGCCAGTATTAACAGGAAACCCTTCGGTGGCTACACCTTC
cdr3_aa: CASINRKPFGGYTF
d_call: NA
j_call: TRBJ1-2
v_call: TRBV2
clone_size: once

cdr3_nt: TGTGCCAGCAGTGAGGGCAGCGGGGGTGTAGATACGCAGTATTTT
cdr3_aa: CASSEGSGGVDTQYF
d_call: TRBD2
j_call: TRBJ2-3
v_call: TRBV6-4
clone_size: NA

cdr3_nt: TGTGCCAGCAGCCTCGCGAGGCGGGGCCAAGAGACCCAGTACTTC
cdr3_aa: CASSLARRGQETQYF
d_call: NA
j_call: TRBJ2-5
v_call: TRBV4-2
clone_size: NA

cdr3_nt: TGTGCCAGCAGTGATGGCGAGGAGGGCCCCAATGAGCAGTTCTTC
cdr3_aa: CASSDGEEGPNEQFF
d_call: NA
j_call: TRBJ2-1
v_call: TRBV6-1
clone_size: few

cdr3_nt: TGTGCCAGCAGTCTCAGGGGGGCAAACGCACCCCTCCACTTT
cdr3_aa: CASSLRGANAPLHF
d_call: TRBD1
j_call: TRBJ1-6
v_call: TRBV6-6
clone_size: NA

cdr3_nt: TGTGCCAGCAGCCAAGTTAGCGGGGGGGCCACAGATACGCAGTATTTT
cdr3_aa: CASSQVSGGATDTQYF
d_call: TRBD2
j_call: TRBJ2-3
v_call: TRBV4-2
clone_size: NA

cdr3_nt: TGTGCCAGCAGCGGAAGTCGGAGACTAGCGGGGGTACACACCGGGGAGCTGTTTTTT
cdr3_aa: CASSGSRRLAGVHTGELFF
d_call: TRBD2
j_call: TRBJ2-2
v_call: TRBV9
clone_size: NA

cdr3_nt: TGTGCCAGCATCCCCCCCCGGGACAGGGAAGCCTACGAGCAGTACTTC
cdr3_aa: CASIPPRDREAYEQYF
d_call: TRBD1
j_call: TRBJ2-7
v_call: TRBV2
clone_size: NA

cdr3_nt: TGTGCCAGCAGTTTTGTTCCGGGAGGGCCTAGCACAGATACGCAGTATTTT
cdr3_aa: CASSFVPGGPSTDTQYF
d_call: TRBD2
j_call: TRBJ2-3
v_call: TRBV27
clone_size: NA

cdr3_nt: TGTGCCAGCATACAGGGTGGCAATCAGCCCCAGCATTTT
cdr3_aa: CASIQGGNQPQHF
d_call: NA
j_call: TRBJ1-5
v_call: TRBV6-1
clone_size: NA

cdr3_nt: TGTGCCAGCATACAGGGGGGGGCCCGCACAGATACGCAGTATTTT
cdr3_aa: CASIQGGARTDTQYF
d_call: NA
j_call: TRBJ2-3
v_call: TRBV28
clone_size: NA

cdr3_nt: TGTGCCACCCGGGACCTTGGGACAGCGAATGAAAAACTGTTTTTT
cdr3_aa: CATRDLGTANEKLFF
d_call: TRBD1
j_call: TRBJ1-4
v_call: TRBV2
clone_size: NA

cdr3_nt: TGTGCCAGCTCACGGGACACTGGAGGCTACACCTTC
cdr3_aa: CASSRDTGGYTF
d_call: NA
j_call: TRBJ1-2
v_call: TRBV18
clone_size: NA

cdr3_nt: TGTGCCAGCAGTGAACAGTTAAACACCATATATTTT
cdr3_aa: CASSEQLNTIYF
d_call: NA
j_call: TRBJ1-3
v_call: TRBV6-1
clone_size: NA

cdr3_nt: TGTGCCAGCAGCGTAGGTGAGGTCACTGAAGCTTTCTTT
cdr3_aa: CASSVGEVTEAFF
d_call: NA
j_call: TRBJ1-1
v_call: TRBV9
clone_size: once

cdr3_nt: TGTGCCAGCAGTCGCGGACAGAGAGGTATTTCACCCCTCCACTTT
cdr3_aa: CASSRGQRGISPLHF
d_call: NA
j_call: TRBJ1-6
v_call: TRBV7-6
clone_size: few

cdr3_nt: TGTGCCAGTAGTATAGCAGGGGTCCTTTATGGCTACACCTTC
cdr3_aa: CASSIAGVLYGYTF
d_call: NA
j_call: TRBJ1-2
v_call: TRBV19
clone_size: NA

cdr3_nt: TGTGCCAGCAGTCGGGGAGCCGGGGAGCTGTTTTTT
cdr3_aa: CASSRGAGELFF
d_call: NA
j_call: TRBJ2-2
v_call: TRBV6-5
clone_size: once